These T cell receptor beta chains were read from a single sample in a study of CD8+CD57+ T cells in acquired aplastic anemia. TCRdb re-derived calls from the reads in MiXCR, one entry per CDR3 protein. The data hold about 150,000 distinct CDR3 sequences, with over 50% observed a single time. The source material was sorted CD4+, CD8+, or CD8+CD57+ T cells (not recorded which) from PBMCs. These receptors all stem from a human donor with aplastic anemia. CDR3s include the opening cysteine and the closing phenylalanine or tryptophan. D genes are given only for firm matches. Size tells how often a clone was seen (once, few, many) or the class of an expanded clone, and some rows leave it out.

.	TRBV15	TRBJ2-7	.	TGTGCCACCTCGACAACAACCTACGGGCAGTACTTC	CATSTTTYGQYF
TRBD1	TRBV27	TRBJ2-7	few	TGTGCCAGCAGTTTATACAGGGGGAGGTACGAGCAGTACTTC	CASSLYRGRYEQYF
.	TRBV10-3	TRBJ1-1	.	TGTGCCATCCGGACCCAGGACACTGAAGCTTTCTTT	CAIRTQDTEAFF
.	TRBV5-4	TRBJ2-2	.	TGTGCCAGCAGCTTGGCCAGTCAGAGCACCGGGGAGCTGTTTTTT	CASSLASQSTGELFF
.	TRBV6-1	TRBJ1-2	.	TGTGCCAGCAGTCCTGATCCAAACTATGGCTACACCTTC	CASSPDPNYGYTF
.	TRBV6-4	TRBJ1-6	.	TGTGCCAGCAGTTGGATGGACCCTTATAATTCACCCCTCCACTTT	CASSWMDPYNSPLHF
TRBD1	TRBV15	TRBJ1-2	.	TGTGCCACCAGCAGAGATCCCACAGGGGCTTATGGCTACACCTTC	CATSRDPTGAYGYTF
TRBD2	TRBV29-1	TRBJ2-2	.	TGTGGGCAGGGAGGGAATGGGGAGCTGTTTTTT	CGQGGNGELFF
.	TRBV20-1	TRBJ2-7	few	TGCAGTGCTAGAGGGGAACGGGCCTACGAGCAGTACTTC	CSARGERAYEQYF
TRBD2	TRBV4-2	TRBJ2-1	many	TGTGCCAGCAGCCAAGGCCCTAGCGGGGGGGACAATGAGCAGTTCTTC	CASSQGPSGGDNEQFF
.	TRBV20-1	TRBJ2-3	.	TGCAGTGCTAGATTTAGTTTAACAGATACGCAGTATTTT	CSARFSLTDTQYF